The 3 T cell receptor beta chains below all came from one sample that was sequenced in a study of identical twins. TCRdb redid the calling of the 5' RACE reads with MiXCR, one entry per CDR3 protein. The table lists a few hundred thousand distinct CDR3 sequences, 5.5% to 7.5% of them singletons. The sample was also reused in another study, on T cells expressing NK-cell markers.

Material: CD8+ T cells sorted from blood. These receptors were collected from a woman aged 18-30 years in good health.

This clonotype was found a few times. The rearrangement uses TRBV12-3 or TRBV12-4 and TRBJ1-2; D remains unclear. V was clipped by 2 bases and J by 5 bases, with 6 bases between them. The CDR3 contains 12 residues. This chain's CDR3 is CASSLSTYGYTF. The CDR3 DNA reads TGTGCCAGCAGTTTAAGTACTTATGGCTACACCTTC.

This clonotype was observed many times. The chain is built from TRBV7-9 and TRBJ2-2; 7 nucleotides align to TRBD1. The germline gives CDR1 SEHNR, CDR2 FQNEAQ (reference sequence). V was pared by 3 bases and J by 6 bases, with 4 bases of the junction left unmatched. This CDR3 has 14 residues. CDR3 loop: CASSFNRGSGELFF. In DNA form, the CDR3 reads TGTGCCAGCAGCTTTAACAGGGGTTCCGGGGAGCTGTTTTTT.

This clonotype was seen a handful of times. The V and J genes are TRBV10-2 and TRBJ2-2; the D gene could be TRBD1 or TRBD2 (5 bases each). Germline-derived CDR1 and CDR2 are WSHSY and SAAADI. V lost 10 bases, J lost 8 bases, and 11 bases lay in between. This CDR3 spans 11 amino acids. CDR3 coding DNA: TGCGCCACAACTGGGGGTGGGGAGCTGTTTTTT. Protein product: CATTGGGELFF.